The next 10 T cell receptor beta chains were all read from a single sample in a study of graft-versus-host responses after intestinal transplantation. The protocol was immunoSEQ multiplex PCR, while the TCRdb copy is restricted to in-frame clones and leaves out a portion. The table includes more than 70,000 clones, 85% to 95% detected once. Their cognate antigens are unknown. Sample: unstimulated CD8+ T cells sorted from spleen or lymph node cells, taken before transplant. The source is a human donor who was the organ donor for an intestinal transplant.

The chain links TRBV9 to TRBJ2-7; possibly TRBD2 for D (6 bases). In germline, CDR1 is SGDLS, CDR2 YYNGEE. The CDR3 runs to 13 residues. V was pared by 7 bases and J by 6 bases, with 17 bases between. The CDR3 protein is CASSIGSASEQYF. The CDR3 DNA sequence: TGTGCCAGCTCAATCGGGAGCGCCTCCGAGCAGTACTTC.

The V and J genes are TRBV27 and TRBJ1-1, with a possible D match to TRBD1 (5 bases). V was clipped by 5 bases and J by 2 bases, with 18 bases between them. Germline assignment: CDR1 MNHEY and CDR2 SMNVEV (reference sequence). This CDR3 is built from 16 residues. CDR3 coding DNA: TGTGCCAGCAGTGTAATACCCGGGGGGGTTAACACTGAAGCTTTCTTT. Its protein product is CASSVIPGGVNTEAFF.

V usage is TRBV15 and J usage is TRBJ2-5, with 11 bases lining up with TRBD2. With the DNA end fitting TRBJ2-7 better, the J assignment may be wrong. The germline V gene encodes CDR1 LNHNV and CDR2 YYDKDF (reference sequence). The CDR3 runs to 16 residues. The CDR3 DNA sequence: TGTGCCACCAGCAATACTAGCGGGGGCTATTCCTACGAGCAGTACTTC. Its translation is CATSNTSGGYSYEQYF.

The chain employs TRBV7-9 and TRBJ2-3, with TRBD2 matching 8 bases. Trimming removed 1 base from V and 0 bases from J; junction bases left unmatched: 12. There are 19 residues in the CDR3. Germline V gene sequence: CDR1 SEHNR, CDR2 FQNEAQ (reference sequence). The CDR3 nucleotides are TGTGCCAGCAGCTTAGATAACGGCGTGTCTAGCGGGAGCACAGATACGCAGTATTTT. Residues: CASSLDNGVSSGSTDTQYF. Complete variable domain (other parts from reference TRBV7-9 and TRBJ2-3): DTGVSQNPRHKITKRGQNVTFRCDPISEHNRLYWYRQTLGQGPEFLTYFQNEAQLEKSRLLSDRFSAERPKGSFSTLEIQRTEQGDSAMYLCASSLDNGVSSGSTDTQYFGPGTRLTVL.

The V and J genes are TRBV10-2 and TRBJ2-7, with no clear D. V dropped 6 bases and J dropped 3 bases, with 9 bases sitting between them. CDR1 WSHSY and CDR2 SAAADI come from the germline V gene. The CDR3 length is 12 residues. The CDR3 reads CASSSHIYEQYF. In DNA, the CDR3 is TGCGCCAGCAGCTCTCACATCTACGAGCAGTACTTC.

The gene calls are TRBV4-3 and TRBJ1-3, with a weak D call TRBD1 (5 bases). V lost 8 bases and J lost 6, with 14 bases in between. Per germline, CDR1 LGHNA and CDR2 YSLEER. This CDR3 spans 13 amino acids. CDR3 loop: CASGPLGENTIYF. The CDR3 nucleotides are TGCGCCAGCGGGCCTCTAGGGGAAAACACCATATATTTT.

J is TRBJ1-1 and V is TRBV4-3, with TRBD1 as a possible D gene (5 bases). Trimming cost V 1 base and J 3 bases, with 9 bases left between them. The CDR3 runs 14 residues. Per the germline V gene, CDR1 is LGHNA and CDR2 is YSLEER. The DNA of the CDR3 is TGCGCCAGCAGCCAAGGGGGAGGGGACACTGAAGCTTTCTTT. This codes for CASSQGGGDTEAFF.

The rearrangement uses TRBV7-9 and TRBJ2-3; 7 nucleotides line up with TRBD2. The J segment lost 0 bases and the V segment lost 5 bases, leaving 11 bases of the junction unmatched. CDR1 is SEHNR and CDR2 is FQNEAQ in the germline V gene (reference sequence). This CDR3 is 17 amino acids long. The CDR3 here is CASSPTPGGASTDTQYF. CDR3 bases: TGTGCCAGCAGCCCGACGCCGGGGGGAGCTAGCACAGATACGCAGTATTTT. The variable domain in full, completed from reference TRBV7-9 and TRBJ2-3, reads DTGVSQNPRHKITKRGQNVTFRCDPISEHNRLYWYRQTLGQGPEFLTYFQNEAQLEKSRLLSDRFSAERPKGSFSTLEIQRTEQGDSAMYLCASSPTPGGASTDTQYFGPGTRLTVL.

The chain is built from TRBV5-1 and TRBJ2-7, with 7 positions matching TRBD2. V dropped 2 bases and J dropped 2; count of bases not matched to a gene: 7. Looked up from germline, CDR1 is SGHRS and CDR2 is YFSETQ. The CDR3 has 15 residues. In DNA, the CDR3 is TGCGCCAGCAGCTTTATGCGGGGGAGGCCCTACGAGCAGTACTTC. This sequence encodes CASSFMRGRPYEQYF.

The V call is TRBV4-1, the J call TRBJ1-4; weak D call: TRBD1 (5 bases). The CDR3 is 12 residues long. Trimming removed 4 bases from V and 8 bases from J, with 8 bases in between. The germline gives CDR1 MGHRA, CDR2 YSYEKL. The CDR3 reads CASSPNREKLFF. CDR3 nucleotides: TGCGCCAGCAGCCCAAACAGGGAAAAACTGTTTTTT.